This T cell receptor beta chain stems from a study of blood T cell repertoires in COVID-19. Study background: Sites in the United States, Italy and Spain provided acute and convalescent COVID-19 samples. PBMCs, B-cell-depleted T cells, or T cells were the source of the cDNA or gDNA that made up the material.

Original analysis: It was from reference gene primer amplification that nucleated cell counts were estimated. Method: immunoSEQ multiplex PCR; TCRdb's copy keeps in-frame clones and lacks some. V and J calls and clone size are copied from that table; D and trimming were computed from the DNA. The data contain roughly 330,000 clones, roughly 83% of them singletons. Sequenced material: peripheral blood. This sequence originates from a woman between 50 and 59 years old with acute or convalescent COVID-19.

The CDR3 nucleotides are TGTGCCAGCAGCCAAGAAGGGTTGGTCGGGAGGAGTTTATGCGAGCAGTACTTC. Protein: CASSQEGLVGRSLCEQYF. The chain uses TRBV3-1 (or the pseudogene TRBV3-2) and TRBJ2-7; 7 positions match TRBD2. The CDR3 is 18 residues long. Germline V gene data show CDR1 as LGHDT and CDR2 as YNNKEL (reference sequence). Trimming removed 0 bases from V and 6 bases from J; junction bases left unmatched: 17.